This entry is about one T cell receptor (beta chain). Its matching antigen is unknown. TCRdb keeps only in-frame clones here, not all; method: immunoSEQ multiplex PCR. This sample has 65,000 or so clones; approximately 85% occur once, and the top ten carry roughly 4%. CDR3 length: 17 residues. CDR1 KGHSH and CDR2 LQKENI come from the germline V gene. The V segment lost 1 base and the J segment 4 bases; nucleotides outside the gene matches: 8. This specimen comes from a study of a mutant IDH1 vaccine in newly diagnosed glioma. Time point reported: week 23, last vaccination. A single vaccine dose contained 300 ug of mutant IDH1 20-mer peptide, and topical imiquimod was used with it.

This specimen consisted of PBMCs, obtained from a glioma patient whose treatment included an IDH1 peptide vaccine. This receptor was identified in a man in his thirties or forties with glioma. The rearrangement joins TRBV18 to TRBJ1-5; 9 bases are shared with TRBD1. CDR3 sequence: CASSPRSGQGGNQPQHF. The DNA of the CDR3 is TGTGCCAGCTCACCACGATCGGGACAGGGAGGGAATCAGCCCCAGCATTTT.